What follows is one T cell receptor beta chain and its context. Its antigen is not known. The source of the sample is a study of OX40 agonist ivuxolimab in advanced cancers. Study summary: A partial response was reached by three patients: one with hepatocellular carcinoma and two with cutaneous melanoma. Findings of the study overall: Averaging showed that CD8+ T cells had more expanded clones than CD4+ did.

Germline CDR1 is SGHAT and CDR2 is FQNNGV. The V gene lost 5 bases and the J gene lost 5 bases, with 6 bases spanning the gap. The CDR3 has 11 amino acids. Here immunoSEQ multiplex PCR was the method, and the copy in TCRdb shows in-frame clones only, minus some. The sample carries over 100,000 clones, around nine tenths recorded once. The TCR originated in an adult with an advanced solid tumor such as melanoma, head and neck, liver or kidney cancer. This rearrangement joins TRBV11-2 to TRBJ1-2; D uncertain. Sequencing used CD4+ or CD8+ T cells sorted from blood, obtained in a trial of the OX40 agonist ivuxolimab. CDR3 sequence reads: CASSPSYGYTF. In DNA, the CDR3 is TGTGCCAGCAGCCCCTCTTATGGCTACACCTTC.